The 19 T cell receptor beta chains below were found in one sample sequenced in a study of early T cells in non-severe SARS-CoV-2 infection. TCRdb reanalysed the 5' RACE reads using MiXCR and keeps one entry per CDR3 protein. The table lists just under 65,000 distinct CDR3 sequences, about 6% of them singletons. This specimen consisted of whole blood, obtained at baseline. The receptors derive from an adult who was a healthcare worker with PCR-confirmed SARS-CoV-2 infection or an uninfected control (not recorded which).

This clonotype has a count of ten or more. The chain employs TRBV7-2 and TRBJ2-1; D is uncertain. V shed 4 bases and J shed 14 bases, with 15 bases lying between them. The CDR3 contains 12 residues. Germline values: CDR1 SGHTA, CDR2 FQGNSA. In nucleotides, the CDR3 is TGTGCCAGCAGCTCAGAAGCCCTGATAGAGTTCTTC. It codes for CASSSEALIEFF. Full variable domain (missing parts from reference TRBV7-2 and TRBJ2-1): GAGVSQSPSNKVTEKGKDVELRCDPISGHTALYWYRQSLGQGLEFLIYFQGNSAPDKSGLPSDRFSAERTGGSVSTLTIQRTQQEDSAVYLCASSSEALIEFFGPGTRLTVL.

This clonotype has at least ten counts. The genes are TRBV18 and TRBJ1-5; no clear D gene. CDR1 KGHSH and CDR2 LQKENI come from the germline V gene. Trimming shortened V by 4 bases and J by 1 base, and 11 bases separated the two germline ends. CDR3 size: 15 residues. The CDR3 is CASSLLTASNQPQHF. The CDR3 region has the DNA TGTGCCAGCTCACTGTTGACCGCAAGCAATCAGCCCCAGCATTTT.

This chain connects TRBV29-1 to TRBJ2-7; D is unresolved. Trimming cost V 5 bases and J 3 bases, with 17 bases left between them. In germline, CDR1 is SQVTM, CDR2 ANQGSEA. The CDR3 spans 14 residues. The CDR3 bases are TGCAGCGTTCAACGGGCCCCTGGCGGCTACGAGCAGTACTTC. It is translated as CSVQRAPGGYEQYF.

In this sample, this clonotype turned up many times. V is TRBV7-2 and J is TRBJ2-5; D might be TRBD1 (6 bases). CDR1 and CDR2 from the germline V gene are SGHTA and FQGNSA. Trimming shortened V by 3 bases and J by 13 bases, and 12 bases separated the two germline ends. The CDR3 has 11 amino acids. The CDR3 DNA reads as TGTGCCAGCAGCTTTATGGGACACTCGTACTTC. Its protein product is CASSFMGHSYF.

The chain carries TRBV20-1 and TRBJ2-5; TRBD2 matches at 8 bases. Losses at the gene ends were 1 base for V and 5 bases for J; bases not matched to a gene: 12. Looked up from germline, CDR1 is DFQATT and CDR2 is SNEGSKA (reference sequence). The CDR3 consists of 16 residues. CDR3 nucleotide sequence: TGCAGTGCTAGAGCGGGCAGTAGCGGGATCTTGGAGACCCAGTACTTC. Translated: CSARAGSSGILETQYF.

J is TRBJ2-7 and V is TRBV4-1; 7 bases are shared with TRBD2. The germline gives CDR1 MGHRA, CDR2 YSYEKL. The trim removed 2 bases at V and 0 bases at J, leaving 4 bases unmatched. The CDR3 covers 15 residues. The CDR3: CASSQTSAFSYEQYF. Written as DNA, the CDR3 is TGCGCCAGCAGCCAAACTAGCGCATTCTCCTACGAGCAGTACTTC.

The chain employs TRBV28 and TRBJ2-1; either TRBD1 or TRBD2 may fit D (5 bases each). Germline CDR1 reads MDHEN; CDR2 reads SYDVKM. CDR3 length: 13 residues. The V gene lost 7 bases and the J gene lost 9 bases, with 16 bases spanning the gap. The CDR3 reads CASTSLGAGEQFF. The CDR3 region has the DNA TGTGCCAGCACCTCGCTCGGGGCAGGTGAGCAGTTCTTC.

This clonotype was recorded many times. In DNA, the CDR3 is TGTGCCAGCAGCGACAGCGGGGCGAACACCGGGGAGCTGTTTTTT. It translates to CASSDSGANTGELFF. J is TRBJ2-2 and V is TRBV11-3; 7 nucleotides match TRBD2. J gave up 0 bases and V 5 bases, and 3 bases lay outside the gene matches. Germline assignment: CDR1 SGHNT and CDR2 YENEEA. This CDR3 has 15 residues.

CDR3 coding DNA: TGCAGCGTGGAGCATTCCGGGACAGGGGATGAAAAACTGTTTTTT. Encoded protein: CSVEHSGTGDEKLFF. This chain uses TRBV29-1 with TRBJ1-4; 10 nucleotides line up with TRBD1. This CDR3 is 15 amino acids long. From germline, CDR1 is SQVTM and CDR2 ANQGSEA. Unmatched junction bases numbered 10, after V lost 6 bases and J lost 6 bases. The entire variable domain, with the rest obtained from reference TRBV29-1 and TRBJ1-4, is as follows: SAVISQKPSRDICQRGTSLTIQCQVDSQVTMMFWYRQQPGQSLTLIATANQGSEATYESGFVIDKFPISRPNLTFSTLTVSNMSPEDSSIYLCSVEHSGTGDEKLFFGSGTQLSVL.

This sequence joins TRBV27 and TRBJ1-1; D is uncertain. The V end was cut by 5 bases, the J end by 1 base, with 11 bases between. This CDR3 has 14 amino acids. Germline lookup yields CDR1 MNHEY and CDR2 SMNVEV (reference sequence). The CDR3 sequence: CASSLTLRNTEAFF. The CDR3 coding sequence is TGTGCCAGCAGTCTGACACTGAGGAACACTGAAGCTTTCTTT.

This clonotype was seen many times. At one of its ends the junction is not consistent with the germline gene, which may arise from a read error. The chain joins TRBV6-1 to TRBJ1-4; D possibly corresponds to TRBD1 (6 bases). This CDR3 comprises 11 residues. Germline V lookup: CDR1 MNHNS, CDR2 SASEGT. The CDR3 spells CASSEAGGQWF. The CDR3 bases are TGTGCCAGCAGTGAAGCCGGGGGGCAGTGGTTT.

This clonotype was picked up a small number of times. The chain recombines TRBV6-5 with TRBJ2-1; 10 positions agree with TRBD2. The CDR3 extends over 16 amino acids. V lost 5 bases to trimming and J lost 0 bases; unmatched junction nucleotides: 4. Germline V lookup: CDR1 MNHEY, CDR2 SVGAGI. The CDR3 DNA reads as TGTGCCAGCAGTACACTAGCGGGACTCTCCTACAATGAGCAGTTCTTC. Translation: CASSTLAGLSYNEQFF.

This clonotype was counted at least ten times. The rearrangement links TRBV28 to TRBJ1-4; 9 bases match TRBD1. From germline, CDR1 is MDHEN and CDR2 SYDVKM. After removal of 5 bases from V and 8 bases from J, the junction contained 6 bases not matched to a gene. The CDR3 is 14 amino acids. CDR3 nucleotide sequence: TGTGCCAGCAGTAAACAGGGGGCGGGCGAAAAACTGTTTTTT. Translating it yields CASSKQGAGEKLFF.

Ten or more counts support this clonotype. This chain connects TRBV29-1 to TRBJ1-1; no definite D call. The CDR3 length is 13 residues. Trimming took 8 bases from V and 7 from J, leaving 20 bases between them. Germline loops: CDR1 SQVTM, CDR2 ANQGSEA. CDR3: CSLSRRQHLEAFF. Here the CDR3 DNA reads TGCAGCCTTTCACGGAGGCAGCACCTTGAAGCTTTCTTT.

This clonotype has a count of ten or more. The chain joins TRBV5-5 to TRBJ2-2; D ambiguous. This CDR3 is 15 amino acids long. Trimming stripped 1 base from V and 0 bases from J, with 7 bases between. Germline V gene lookup returns CDR1 SGHKS and CDR2 YYEKEE (reference sequence). For the CDR3, the DNA is TGTGCCAGCAGCTTGCTGGCAGCGAACACCGGGGAGCTGTTTTTT. This gives the protein CASSLLAANTGELFF.

This clonotype was picked up many times. This chain links TRBV7-2 with TRBJ2-2, with D perhaps TRBD2 (5 bases). Germline lookup yields CDR1 SGHTA and CDR2 FQGNSA. This CDR3 region has 15 residues. V gave up 3 bases and J gave up 5 bases, with 13 bases separating them. CDR3 protein: CASSLVRDMTGELFF. The CDR3 DNA sequence: TGTGCCAGCAGCTTGGTGAGGGATATGACCGGGGAGCTGTTTTTT.

This clonotype was seen ten or more times. This rearrangement joins TRBV20-1 to TRBJ2-5; D tentatively fits TRBD1 or TRBD2 (6 bases each). Trimming removed 0 bases at V and 3 bases at J, with 17 bases between. The germline V gene has CDR1 DFQATT and CDR2 SNEGSKA (reference sequence). The CDR3 has 16 amino acids. CDR3 loop: CSAREGSGEVKETQYF. The CDR3 DNA reads TGCAGTGCTAGAGAGGGGTCAGGGGAGGTGAAAGAGACCCAGTACTTC.

This clonotype was picked up many times. The chain joins TRBV10-2 to TRBJ2-7; TRBD2 agrees at 7 bases. The CDR3 spans 14 residues. Germline V gives CDR1 WSHSY, CDR2 SAAADI. Trimming took 5 bases from V and 6 from J; bases not matched to a gene: 10. This chain's CDR3 is CASSWLAGASEQYF. The CDR3 region has the DNA TGCGCCAGCAGTTGGCTGGCGGGAGCTTCCGAGCAGTACTTC.

Only a few counts were recorded for this clonotype. The chain combines TRBV29-1 with TRBJ2-7; no reliable D call. V was cut by 7 bases and J by 2 bases, with 9 bases left in between. The CDR3 has 11 amino acids. Germline V gives CDR1 SQVTM, CDR2 ANQGSEA. CDR3 in DNA: TGCAGCGCAAGGAACACCTACGAGCAGTACTTC. This sequence encodes CSARNTYEQYF.